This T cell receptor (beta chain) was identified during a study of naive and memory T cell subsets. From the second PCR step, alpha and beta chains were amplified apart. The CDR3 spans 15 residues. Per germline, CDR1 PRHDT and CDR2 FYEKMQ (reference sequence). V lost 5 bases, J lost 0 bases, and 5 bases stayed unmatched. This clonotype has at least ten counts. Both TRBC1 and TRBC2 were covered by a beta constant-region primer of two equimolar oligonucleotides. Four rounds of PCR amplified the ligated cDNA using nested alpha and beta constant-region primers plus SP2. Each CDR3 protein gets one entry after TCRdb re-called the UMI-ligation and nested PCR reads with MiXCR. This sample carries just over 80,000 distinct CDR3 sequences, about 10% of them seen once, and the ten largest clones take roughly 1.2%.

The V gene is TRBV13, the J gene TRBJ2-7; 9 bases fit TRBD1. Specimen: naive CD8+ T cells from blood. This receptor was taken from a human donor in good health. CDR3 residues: CASSTWTGASYEQYF. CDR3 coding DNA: TGTGCCAGCAGCACCTGGACAGGGGCCTCCTACGAGCAGTACTTC.